This T cell receptor (beta chain) was recorded in a study of monozygotic twins with inflammatory bowel disease. After re-calling the 5' RACE reads, TCRdb lists one entry per CDR3 protein, DNA absent. Seen in this sample are about 300,000 distinct CDR3 sequences; the ten most common clones hold roughly 5.2%. This CDR3 is built from 16 residues. The V gene's germline CDR1 is KGHSH and CDR2 LQKENI. V and J are TRBV18 and TRBJ2-7; TCRdb's D gene call, TRBD1, goes unchecked for lack of DNA. The sample consisted of blood. This TCR was recovered from a human donor with ulcerative colitis or Crohn's disease, or a healthy co-twin of an affected twin (not recorded which). CDR3 amino acids: CASSPPGDVDSYEQYF.